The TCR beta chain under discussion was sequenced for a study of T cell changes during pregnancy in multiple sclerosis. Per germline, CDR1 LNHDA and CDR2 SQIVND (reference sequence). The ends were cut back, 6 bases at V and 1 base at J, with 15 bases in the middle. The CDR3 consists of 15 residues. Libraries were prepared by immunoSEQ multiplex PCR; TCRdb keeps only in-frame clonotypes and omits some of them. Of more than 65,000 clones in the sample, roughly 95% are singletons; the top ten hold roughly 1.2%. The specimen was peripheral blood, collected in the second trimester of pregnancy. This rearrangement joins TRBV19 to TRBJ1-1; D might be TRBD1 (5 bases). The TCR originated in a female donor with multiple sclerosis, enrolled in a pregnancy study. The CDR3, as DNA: TGTGCCAGTAGGGTCGCGGGACGGGGGAACACTGAAGCTTTCTTT. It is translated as CASRVAGRGNTEAFF. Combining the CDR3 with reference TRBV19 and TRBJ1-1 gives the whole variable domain DGGITQSPKYLFRKEGQNVTLSCEQNLNHDAMYWYRQDPGQGLRLIYYSQIVNDFQKGDIAEGYSVSREKKESFPLTVTSAQKNPTAFYLCASRVAGRGNTEAFFGQGTRLTVV.